This T cell receptor beta chain was documented in a study of tissue T cells after allogeneic stem cell transplantation. Here immunoSEQ multiplex PCR was the method, and the copy in TCRdb shows in-frame clones only, minus some. The repertoire holds several thousand clones, roughly 46% seen once, with 7.8% in the top ten. Germline V lookup: CDR1 GKSSPN, CDR2 SITVG. The J segment lost 0 bases and the V segment lost 5 bases, leaving 5 bases of the junction unmatched. The CDR3 covers 14 residues. Regarding time point: mouse harvest day 7 after allogeneic transplant. Mouse grafts combined 10^7 T-cell-depleted bone marrow cells with 10^6 splenic CD5+ T cells. With regard to this clone: The genes and germline here are from mouse. The read comes to an end 1 residue before the CDR3 does, leaving the germline J gene to fill in the end.

The V gene is TRBV31, the J gene TRBJ2-4; 7 nucleotides align to TRBD2. The sample consisted of gut tissue. This receptor was taken from a female BALB/c mouse given C57BL/6 T cells with graft-versus-host disease after an allogeneic hematopoietic cell transplant. This chain's CDR3 is CAWGRLGSQNTLYF. CDR3 DNA, as far as it was read: TGTGCCTGGGGCCGACTGGGCAGTCAAAACACCTTGTAC.